The next 26 T cell receptor beta chains were all read from a single sample in a study of lymphopenia after photon versus proton radiotherapy. TCRdb's copy holds only in-frame clones and misses some; the assay was immunoSEQ multiplex PCR. The sample holds more than 25,000 clones, 90% seen once. The sequences come from peripheral blood, collected from a patient treated with photon-based radiotherapy. The receptors shown here come from a woman between 50 and 59 years old with pancreatic cancer.

The chain uses TRBV5-6 and TRBJ2-7; TRBD2 agrees at 11 bases. Germline CDR1 reads SGHDT; CDR2 reads YYEEEE. The CDR3 length is 15 residues. With 0 bases clipped from V and 3 bases from J, the junction kept 2 bases outside the gene matches. The CDR3 loop is CASSLVTSGGYEQYF. Here the CDR3 DNA reads TGTGCCAGCAGCTTGGTAACTAGCGGGGGCTACGAGCAGTACTTC.

This clone was seen just once. The chain couples TRBV5-1 to TRBJ2-5, with D possibly being TRBD2 (6 bases). Trimming left V 0 bases short and J 2 bases short, with 11 bases between. CDR3 length: 15 amino acids. Germline-derived CDR1 and CDR2 are SGHRS and YFSETQ. CDR3 loop: CASSLGRGRQETQYF. Here the CDR3 DNA reads TGCGCCAGCAGCTTGGGTCGGGGGAGACAAGAGACCCAGTACTTC.

The chain carries TRBV19 and TRBJ2-1; 7 bases line up with TRBD1. CDR3 length: 13 residues. Trimming took 9 bases from V and 9 from J; bases not matched to a gene: 11. Per the germline V gene, CDR1 is LNHDA and CDR2 is SQIVND (reference sequence). The chain's CDR3 is CASTRDRVSEQFF. The DNA of the CDR3 is TGTGCCAGCACGAGAGACAGGGTATCTGAGCAGTTCTTC. Complete variable domain (other parts from reference TRBV19 and TRBJ2-1): DGGITQSPKYLFRKEGQNVTLSCEQNLNHDAMYWYRQDPGQGLRLIYYSQIVNDFQKGDIAEGYSVSREKKESFPLTVTSAQKNPTAFYLCASTRDRVSEQFFGPGTRLTVL.

By sample fraction, this clone is large. The chain combines TRBV11-2 with TRBJ2-3; possible D gene TRBD2, 5 bases. Germline V gene sequence: CDR1 SGHAT, CDR2 FQNNGV. V was pared by 0 bases and J by 0 bases, with 10 bases between. The CDR3 covers 16 residues. This CDR3 is CASSLDAGLSTDTQYF. In DNA, the CDR3 is TGTGCCAGCAGCTTAGATGCGGGCCTAAGCACAGATACGCAGTATTTT.

The chain combines TRBV27 with TRBJ1-2, with D possibly TRBD1 on 6 matching bases. Germline lookup yields CDR1 MNHEY and CDR2 SMNVEV (reference sequence). Trimming pared 3 bases from V and 2 bases from J, leaving 13 bases between. The CDR3 length is 15 residues. The CDR3 region is CASSFSRTVNYGYTF. CDR3 bases: TGTGCCAGCAGTTTTTCACGGACAGTCAACTATGGCTACACCTTC.

The count of this clone is one. This rearrangement joins TRBV7-2 to TRBJ2-1, with a possible D match to TRBD2 (6 bases). CDR3 length equals 15 residues. V lost 5 bases to trimming and J lost 0 bases, with 11 bases between them. The germline V gene encodes CDR1 SGHTA and CDR2 FQGNSA. For the CDR3, the DNA is TGTGCCAGCAGCCCTCTAGCGAGCTCCTACAATGAGCAGTTCTTC. Translated, it gives CASSPLASSYNEQFF. The full variable domain, in which reference TRBV7-2 and TRBJ2-1 provide the parts outside the CDR3, is GAGVSQSPSNKVTEKGKDVELRCDPISGHTALYWYRQSLGQGLEFLIYFQGNSAPDKSGLPSDRFSAERTGGSVSTLTIQRTQQEDSAVYLCASSPLASSYNEQFFGPGTRLTVL.

The chain has TRBV7-6 and TRBJ2-7, with TRBD1 matching over 8 bases. Germline CDR1 reads SGHVS; CDR2 reads FNYEAQ. The CDR3 totals 14 residues. V trimming: 2 bases; J trimming: 1 base; junction bases outside the gene matches: 1. The CDR3 bases are TGTGCCAGCAGCTTAACAGGGGGGTCCTACGAGCAGTACTTC. Translation gives CASSLTGGSYEQYF.

The genes are TRBV5-5 and TRBJ2-7, with 10 nucleotides matching TRBD1. Germline-derived CDR1 and CDR2 are SGHKS and YYEKEE (reference sequence). The CDR3 sequence is 15 residues long. J lost 7 bases, V lost 4 bases, and 11 bases had no gene match. The CDR3 loop reads CASSLGTGASREQYF. For the CDR3, the DNA is TGTGCCAGCAGCCTAGGGACAGGGGCCTCGCGGGAGCAGTACTTC.

Points on this clone: A single base separates this from a much larger clone, so it may be a read error. The same CDR3 also results from other DNA sequences found in this sample. The J gene is TRBJ2-7, the V gene TRBV29-1; 7 nucleotides align to TRBD1. CDR3 size: 13 residues. Germline values: CDR1 SQVTM, CDR2 ANQGSEA. Trimming took 6 bases from V and 2 from J; bases not matched to a gene: 7. CDR3 in DNA: TGCAGCGTCGAGGGGACAGATACCTACGAGCAGTACTTC. This translates into CSVEGTDTYEQYF.

This chain joins TRBV16 and TRBJ2-7, with TRBD1 as a possible D gene (5 bases). Germline lookup yields CDR1 KGHSY and CDR2 FQNENV. The V end lost 0 bases, the J end lost 7 bases, and 16 bases lay between the germline ends. The CDR3 is 15 amino acids. The CDR3 here is CASSQSLEGVGEQYF. The CDR3 DNA reads as TGTGCCAGCAGCCAATCGTTGGAAGGGGTGGGGGAGCAGTACTTC.

The chain links TRBV6-5 to TRBJ2-3; D is unresolved. The length of the CDR3 is 12 residues. CDR1 is MNHEY, CDR2 SVGAGI, per germline. Trimming pared 5 bases from V and 3 bases from J, leaving 6 bases between. The CDR3 DNA is TGTGCCAGCAGTGCAAGTACAGATACGCAGTATTTT. Amino acid sequence: CASSASTDTQYF.

The V gene is TRBV27, the J gene TRBJ1-2; 9 bases match TRBD1. Germline CDR1 is MNHEY and CDR2 is SMNVEV (reference sequence). The CDR3 is 14 residues long. With V trimmed by 6 bases and J by 4 bases, 6 bases remained unmatched. CDR3 sequence reads: CASRDTGGAYGYTF. CDR3 DNA: TGTGCCAGCAGGGACACAGGGGGCGCCTATGGCTACACCTTC.

The chain joins TRBV19 to TRBJ1-5; D possibly corresponds to TRBD1 (6 bases). Germline V gene data show CDR1 as LNHDA and CDR2 as SQIVND (reference sequence). Trimming took off 1 base at V and 6 bases at J, with 13 bases between the two ends. There are 15 residues in the CDR3. The CDR3 spells CASSIVSGGRQPQHF. CDR3 nucleotides: TGTGCCAGTAGTATAGTCTCTGGGGGGCGTCAGCCCCAGCATTTT.

The rearrangement links TRBV12-2 to TRBJ2-4; the table calls TRBD2, which could not be checked here. TRBV12-2 counts as a pseudogene. This CDR3 comprises 16 residues. The CDR3 DNA reads TGTGCAAGTCCCGCGGGGGCGGGGCTAGCCAAAAACATTCAGTACTTC. This sequence encodes CASPAGAGLAKNIQYF.

The chain carries TRBV6-4 and TRBJ1-1; no firm D call. Germline CDR1 reads MRHNA; CDR2 reads SNTAGT. The CDR3 contains 13 residues. V was cut by 5 bases and J by 0 bases, with 7 bases left in between. The CDR3 bases are TGTGCCAGCAGTTCGATGGTGAACACTGAAGCTTTCTTT. This translates into CASSSMVNTEAFF.

The genes are TRBV5-3 and TRBJ2-7; no reliable D call. TRBV5-3 is an ORF; its function is uncertain. The CDR3 has 11 residues. The ends were cut back, 4 bases at V and 5 bases at J, with 7 bases in the middle. The CDR3 sequence is CARSPDNEQYF. In DNA, the CDR3 is TGTGCCAGAAGCCCTGATAACGAGCAGTACTTC.

This chain links TRBV19 with TRBJ1-5, with D possibly TRBD1 on 5 matching bases. Germline lookup yields CDR1 LNHDA and CDR2 SQIVND (reference sequence). Trimming cost V 3 bases and J 0 bases, with 15 bases left between them. This CDR3 region has 17 residues. The CDR3 DNA reads as TGTGCCAGTAGTATCCCGGGGACCTGGCGTAGCAATCAGCCCCAGCATTTT. It translates to CASSIPGTWRSNQPQHF.

This clone has just one count. The J gene is TRBJ2-1, the V gene TRBV7-9, with a tentative D call TRBD1 (6 bases). This CDR3 has 18 amino acids. Germline V gene data show CDR1 as SEHNR and CDR2 as FQNEAQ (reference sequence). V gave up 2 bases and J gave up 4 bases, with 21 bases separating them. CDR3 bases: TGTGCCAGCAGCTTACTAACTGGGGGCGCCCCAATTTACAATGAGCAGTTCTTC. Encoded protein: CASSLLTGGAPIYNEQFF.

This clone came up once. CDR3 protein: CASSQDRAGIQYF. CDR3 nucleotide sequence: TGTGCCAGCAGCCAAGATCGTGCGGGCATTCAGTACTTC. The chain recombines TRBV4-2 with TRBJ2-4, with D possibly TRBD2 on 5 matching bases. The germline V gene has CDR1 LGHNA and CDR2 YNFKEQ. V gave up 0 bases and J gave up 9 bases, with 9 bases separating them. The length of the CDR3 is 13 residues.

The rearrangement links TRBV18 to TRBJ2-1, with 10 bases fitting TRBD2. Trimming at V came to 4 bases and at J to 9 bases, leaving 9 bases not matched to a gene. CDR1 KGHSH and CDR2 LQKENI come from the germline V gene. This CDR3 is built from 15 residues. The CDR3 protein is CASSQASGSGSEQFF. CDR3 coding DNA: TGTGCCAGCTCACAAGCTAGCGGGAGCGGAAGTGAGCAGTTCTTC.

This chain connects TRBV30 to TRBJ1-4, with TRBD1 matching 10 bases. The CDR3 extends over 15 amino acids. Germline CDR1 reads GTSNPN; CDR2 reads SVGIG (reference sequence). V trimming: 2 bases; J trimming: 3 bases; junction bases outside the gene matches: 3. CDR3 nucleotides: TGTGCCTGGAGTACAGGGACAGGGGCTAATGAAAAACTGTTTTTT. It specifies CAWSTGTGANEKLFF.

The chain has TRBV27 and TRBJ2-1; D unresolved. The CDR3 runs 17 residues. With 0 bases removed from V and 0 bases from J, the gap between germline ends came to 12 bases. In germline, CDR1 is MNHEY, CDR2 SMNVEV (reference sequence). The CDR3 loop is CASSLSTRLDSYNEQFF. The CDR3 DNA reads TGTGCCAGCAGTTTATCGACTCGGCTGGACTCCTACAATGAGCAGTTCTTC.

This chain links TRBV19 with TRBJ2-7; D may be TRBD1 or TRBD2 (6 bases each). The germline CDR1 and CDR2 sequences are LNHDA and SQIVND (reference sequence). The V end lost 3 bases, the J end lost 2 bases, and 14 bases lay between the germline ends. The CDR3 sequence is 15 residues long. In nucleotides, the CDR3 is TGTGCCAGTAGTATGGGGGGCGGGTCTACCTACGAGCAGTACTTC. It translates to CASSMGGGSTYEQYF. The full variable domain, rest sourced from reference TRBV19 and TRBJ2-7, is DGGITQSPKYLFRKEGQNVTLSCEQNLNHDAMYWYRQDPGQGLRLIYYSQIVNDFQKGDIAEGYSVSREKKESFPLTVTSAQKNPTAFYLCASSMGGGSTYEQYFGPGTRLTVT.

This clone appeared a single time. Here the CDR3 DNA reads TGTGCCAGCTCACCATCACTAGCGCCCGGGGAGCTGTTTTTT. It specifies CASSPSLAPGELFF. This sequence joins TRBV18 and TRBJ2-2; TRBD2 matches 7 bases. V lost 2 bases to trimming and J lost 6 bases; unmatched junction nucleotides: 3. The CDR3 runs to 14 residues. Germline CDR1 is KGHSH and CDR2 is LQKENI. Full variable domain (rest looked up from reference TRBV18 and TRBJ2-2): NAGVMQNPRHLVRRRGQEARLRCSPMKGHSHVYWYRQLPEEGLKFMVYLQKENIIDESGMPKERFSAEFPKEGPSILRIQQVVRGDSAAYFCASSPSLAPGELFFGEGSRLTVL.

The gene calls are TRBV28 and TRBJ2-2, with 14 bases matching TRBD2. CDR3 length equals 15 residues. Germline lookup yields CDR1 MDHEN and CDR2 SYDVKM. The junction had 3 bases not matched to a gene; V was cut back by 6 bases and J by 6 bases. In DNA, the CDR3 is TGTGCCAGCAGCCGACTAGCGGGAGGGGCCGGGGAGCTGTTTTTT. Translating it yields CASSRLAGGAGELFF.

This clone was recorded only once. V gene TRBV7-2 combines with J gene TRBJ2-5; a possible D gene is TRBD1 (6 bases). V lost 0 bases and J lost 5, with 10 bases in between. Germline V gives CDR1 SGHTA, CDR2 FQGNSA. The CDR3 consists of 14 residues. The CDR3 sequence: CASSLAGQKETQYF. Here the CDR3 DNA reads TGTGCCAGCAGCTTAGCCGGACAGAAGGAGACCCAGTACTTC.